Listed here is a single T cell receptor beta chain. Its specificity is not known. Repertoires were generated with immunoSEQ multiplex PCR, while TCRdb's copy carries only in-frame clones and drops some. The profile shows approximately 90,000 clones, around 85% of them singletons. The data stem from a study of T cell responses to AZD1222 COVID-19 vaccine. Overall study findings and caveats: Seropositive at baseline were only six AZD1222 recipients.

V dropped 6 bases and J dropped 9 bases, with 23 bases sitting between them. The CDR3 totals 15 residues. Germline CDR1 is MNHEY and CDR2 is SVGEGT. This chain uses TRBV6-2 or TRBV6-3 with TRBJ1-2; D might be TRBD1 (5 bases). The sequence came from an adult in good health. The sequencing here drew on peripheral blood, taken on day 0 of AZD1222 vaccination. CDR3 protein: CASSLREGASMRYTF. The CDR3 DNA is TGTGCCAGCAGCCTCAGGGAAGGGGCCTCTATGCGCTACACCTTC.